This T cell receptor (beta chain) was recovered during a study of T cell responses to AZD1222 COVID-19 vaccine. General study findings and limits: Mostly white British, mostly female donors; authors suggested clonal diversity may be underestimated.

This clone was detected only a few times. Its antigen is as yet unknown. The CDR3 is made up of 13 amino acids. The germline V gene encodes CDR1 LNHDA and CDR2 SQIVND (reference sequence). The germline V and J ends were trimmed by 10 bases and 4 bases, with 13 bases remaining between them. TCRdb's copy holds only in-frame clones and misses some; the assay was immunoSEQ multiplex PCR. The table shows roughly 120,000 clones, with 70% to 90% occurring only once. The source material was peripheral blood, sampled on day 0 of AZD1222 vaccination. This receptor was identified in an adult in good health. The chain combines TRBV19 with TRBJ1-4, with a tentative D call TRBD1 (5 bases). The CDR3 reads CATGRAYNEKLFF. DNA for the CDR3: TGTGCCACGGGCAGGGCTTATAATGAAAAACTGTTTTTT.